This T cell receptor (beta chain) was captured in a study of blood T cell repertoires in COVID-19. At the level of the study: T cells, B-cell-depleted T cells, or PBMCs supplied cDNA or gDNA.

The V end was cut by 2 bases, the J end by 3 bases, with 7 bases between. This CDR3 has 13 residues. CDR1 is MNHEY and CDR2 is SMNVEV in the germline V gene (reference sequence). Clones were read by immunoSEQ multiplex PCR, and TCRdb kept only the in-frame ones, dropping some. Among about 290,000 clones listed, roughly nine tenths were seen once. The receptor was derived from a woman aged 25 to 45 with COVID-19, enrolled during active disease. Sequencing used peripheral blood. The chain carries TRBV27 and TRBJ1-2; no definite D call. DNA of the CDR3: TGTGCCAGCAGTTTAGCGGGTTACTATGGCTACACCTTC. Translated: CASSLAGYYGYTF.